This T cell receptor beta chain was recovered during a study of cytomegalovirus exposure and HLA in healthy donors. Study-wide results and caveats: The CMV antigen specificity of three CMV-associated chains was confirmed through in vitro analysis.

This CDR3 is built from 16 residues. The V and J ends lost 5 bases and 0 bases, in that order; junction bases with no gene match: 7. The germline CDR1 and CDR2 sequences are MNHEY and SMNVEV (reference sequence). About this clone: Its specificity is not known.

Primers included in the PCR were 60 Vbeta and 13 Jbeta primers. Method: immunoSEQ multiplex PCR; TCRdb's copy keeps in-frame clones and lacks some. The sample shows more than 100,000 clones, around 60% of them seen only once. The chain joins TRBV27 to TRBJ1-3; 7 bases match TRBD1. Sequencing input: PBMCs. The TCR originated in a man aged 40-55 years in good health and CMV-seropositive. The CDR3 loop is CASSTRQGSSGNTIYF. For the CDR3, the DNA is TGTGCCAGCAGTACCCGACAGGGAAGCTCTGGAAACACCATATATTTT.